The 11 T cell receptor beta chains listed next were all sequenced from one sample in a study of technical replicates of blood from several donors. Method: immunoSEQ multiplex PCR; TCRdb's copy keeps in-frame clones and lacks some. The top ten clones hold around 5.5% of a sample with more than 60,000 clones, 87% of them seen once. The sample comprised PBMCs. The source is a human donor in good health. Some clones in this sample may be carry-over from other donors' samples.

The chain carries TRBV4-2 and TRBJ2-3, with 10 bases aligning to TRBD2. There are 18 residues in the CDR3. V was clipped by 0 bases and J by 5 bases; unmatched bases: 11. Germline lookup yields CDR1 LGHNA and CDR2 YNFKEQ. The CDR3 protein is CASSQDRGRLAGVDTQYF. The CDR3 coding sequence is TGTGCCAGCAGCCAAGATCGGGGTAGGCTAGCGGGAGTAGATACGCAGTATTTT.

V is TRBV27 and J is TRBJ2-5; 8 bases match TRBD2. V lost 5 bases, J lost 5 bases, and 10 bases stayed unmatched. The CDR3 runs 15 residues. Germline V gene data show CDR1 as MNHEY and CDR2 as SMNVEV (reference sequence). This chain's CDR3 is CASSPTSGGTETQYF. The CDR3 DNA is TGTGCCAGCAGTCCTACTAGCGGCGGGACGGAGACCCAGTACTTC.

V and J are TRBV15 and TRBJ2-7; 7 positions match TRBD1. V was pared by 5 bases and J by 5 bases, with 12 bases of the junction left unmatched. The germline V gene encodes CDR1 LNHNV and CDR2 YYDKDF (reference sequence). This CDR3 has 15 residues. The CDR3 nucleotides read TGTGCCACCAGCGTGGGACAGACGGTGGTAAACGAGCAGTACTTC. Its translation is CATSVGQTVVNEQYF.

The chain is built from TRBV19 and TRBJ1-1, with TRBD1 matching over 8 bases. The V segment lost 3 bases and the J segment 1 base; nucleotides outside the gene matches: 7. The germline V gene encodes CDR1 LNHDA and CDR2 SQIVND (reference sequence). The CDR3 is 16 amino acids. CDR3 in amino acids: CASSITSGGSNTEAFF. DNA of the CDR3: TGTGCCAGTAGTATCACGTCAGGGGGCTCGAACACTGAAGCTTTCTTT.

The rearrangement links TRBV7-8 to TRBJ2-5; 9 bases match TRBD1. V lost 5 bases, J lost 9 bases, and 19 bases stayed unmatched. The CDR3 is 17 residues long. Germline assignment: CDR1 SGHVS and CDR2 FQNEAQ. The CDR3 loop is CASSPNLIRTGVLAQYF. The DNA for the CDR3 is TGTGCCAGCAGCCCCAACTTAATCCGGACAGGGGTTCTGGCCCAGTACTTC.

Only one count was recorded for this clone. Likely a read error: the CDR3 ends without its conserved phenylalanine or tryptophan. The V call is TRBV4-3, the J call TRBJ1-2, with D possibly being TRBD1 (6 bases). CDR1 is LGHNA, CDR2 YSLEER, per germline. The CDR3 runs 15 residues. The V and J ends lost 4 bases and 4 bases respectively, with 16 bases between them. The CDR3 loop is CASSPGSRGGYGYTL. The CDR3 DNA reads TGCGCCAGCAGCCCGGGATCCCGAGGGGGCTATGGCTACACCCTC.

In DNA, the CDR3 is TGTGCCAGCAGACAGGGGTTGTATACCAATGAAAAACTGTTTTTT. Encoded protein: CASRQGLYTNEKLFF. The chain couples TRBV6-5 to TRBJ1-4; 7 bases match TRBD1. Germline trimming cut 6 bases from V and 5 bases from J; bases unmatched to any gene: 9. The CDR3 covers 15 residues. CDR1 is MNHEY and CDR2 is SVGAGI in the germline V gene.

This clone was detected a few times. V usage is TRBV5-1 and J usage is TRBJ2-2; 8 bases map to TRBD2. The CDR3 runs to 16 residues. V dropped 7 bases and J dropped 1; count of bases not matched to a gene: 9. CDR1 and CDR2 (germline): SGHRS, YFSETQ. CDR3 DNA: TGCGCCAGCCTTGCGGGGGGCTCGGGGAACACCGGGGAGCTGTTTTTT. Its translation: CASLAGGSGNTGELFF.

By proportion, this clone is medium-sized. V and J are TRBV4-3 and TRBJ2-3; the match to TRBD2 covers 9 bases. Germline V gene data show CDR1 as LGHNA and CDR2 as YSLEER. Unmatched junction bases numbered 13, after V lost 3 bases and J lost 6 bases. This CDR3 comprises 17 residues. This chain's CDR3 is CASSHSALAGVADTQYF. CDR3 coding DNA: TGCGCCAGCAGCCACTCAGCCTTAGCGGGAGTAGCGGATACGCAGTATTTT.

This chain joins TRBV7-2 and TRBJ2-2, with D perhaps TRBD2 (6 bases). V lost 5 bases and J 1 base, leaving 11 bases between the germline ends. This CDR3 region has 15 residues. The germline gives CDR1 SGHTA, CDR2 FQGNSA. The DNA for the CDR3 is TGTGCCAGCAGCCCTCGGGACTTGAACACCGGGGAGCTGTTTTTT. Its translation: CASSPRDLNTGELFF.

The rearrangement joins TRBV6-6 to TRBJ2-7; D may be TRBD2 (6 bases). CDR3 length equals 15 residues. The germline V gene encodes CDR1 MNHNY and CDR2 SVGAGI (reference sequence). The V and J ends lost 7 bases and 2 bases respectively, with 18 bases between them. CDR3 sequence reads: CASTLRGGAPYEQYF. The CDR3 DNA reads as TGTGCCAGCACTTTACGAGGCGGGGCGCCCTACGAGCAGTACTTC.